The 15 T cell receptor beta chains given below trace back to one sample, sequenced in a study of T cell responses to AZD1222 COVID-19 vaccine. This table comes from immunoSEQ multiplex PCR, and its TCRdb copy is limited to in-frame clones, with some not included. Here the sample spans 55,000 to 60,000 clones, 75% to 90% being singletons. The sequencing used peripheral blood, collected on day 0 of MenACWY control vaccination. The source is an adult in good health.

The chain couples TRBV7-2 to TRBJ1-4; 8 bases are a match to TRBD1. There are 15 residues in the CDR3. Germline V gene sequence: CDR1 SGHTA, CDR2 FQGNSA. After removal of 6 bases from V and 2 bases from J, the junction contained 5 bases not matched to a gene. For the CDR3, the DNA is TGTGCCAGCAGTTGGAACAGGGGGACTAATGAAAAACTGTTTTTT. It specifies CASSWNRGTNEKLFF.

This clone is judged medium-sized (0.01 to 0.1%). V gene TRBV14 combines with J gene TRBJ2-7; D is perhaps TRBD2 (6 bases). Trimming stripped 1 base from V and 2 bases from J, with 9 bases between. This CDR3 contains 14 residues. From germline, CDR1 is SGHDN and CDR2 FVKESK. The DNA for the CDR3 is TGTGCCAGCAGCCAAGCAGGGACTGCCTACGAGCAGTACTTC. Protein: CASSQAGTAYEQYF.

The chain links TRBV19 to TRBJ1-6, with 7 nucleotides matching TRBD1. CDR3 length: 14 amino acids. J lost 6 bases, V lost 6 bases, and 5 bases had no gene match. Germline values: CDR1 LNHDA, CDR2 SQIVND (reference sequence). The CDR3 coding sequence is TGTGCCAGTAGACCGGGACAGTTTAATTCACCCCTCCACTTT. This sequence encodes CASRPGQFNSPLHF.

The chain carries TRBV7-3 and TRBJ2-2; no clear D gene. Germline V CDR1 and CDR2: SGHTA, FQGTGA. The germline V and J ends were trimmed by 1 base and 1 base, with 4 bases remaining between them. The CDR3 spans 14 residues. The CDR3: CASSLSGNTGELFF. As DNA, the CDR3 is TGTGCCAGCAGCTTAAGCGGGAACACCGGGGAGCTGTTTTTT.

The chain links TRBV19 to TRBJ2-3; TRBD1 matches at 9 bases. CDR1 LNHDA and CDR2 SQIVND come from the germline V gene (reference sequence). The ends lost 0 bases at V and 4 bases at J; junction bases unmatched: 11. The CDR3 is 18 residues long. The CDR3 DNA reads TGTGCCAGTAGTATAGATCCAATTGGGACAGGGTCTCCAGATACGCAGTATTTT. It yields the protein CASSIDPIGTGSPDTQYF.

V and J are TRBV14 and TRBJ1-1, with a tentative D call TRBD1 (5 bases). This CDR3 is built from 16 residues. V dropped 5 bases and J dropped 4 bases, with 20 bases sitting between them. Per the germline V gene, CDR1 is SGHDN and CDR2 is FVKESK. Here the CDR3 reads CASSSRGQLWATEAFF. Written as DNA, the CDR3 is TGTGCCAGCAGCTCTCGGGGCCAACTTTGGGCCACTGAAGCTTTCTTT.

This clone was detected a few times. This chain connects TRBV4-3 to TRBJ2-7; D remains ambiguous. The ends were cut back, 0 bases at V and 0 bases at J, with 9 bases in the middle. Germline V gene data show CDR1 as LGHNA and CDR2 as YSLEER. This CDR3 spans 15 amino acids. CDR3 nucleotide sequence: TGCGCCAGCAGCCAAGATATTAGCAACTCCTACGAGCAGTACTTC. This sequence encodes CASSQDISNSYEQYF.

The chain is built from TRBV28 and TRBJ1-4, with a possible D match to TRBD1 (6 bases). Germline CDR1 reads MDHEN; CDR2 reads SYDVKM. V was trimmed by 6 bases and J by 7 bases, leaving 15 bases between them. The CDR3 has 14 amino acids. The CDR3 DNA is TGTGCCAGCAGCACGGGGGGGCGGGGTGAAAAACTGTTTTTT. It is translated as CASSTGGRGEKLFF.

The chain uses TRBV10-2 and TRBJ2-5, with 11 bases identical to TRBD1. CDR1 and CDR2 (germline): WSHSY, SAAADI. CDR3 length: 16 amino acids. Trimming took 8 bases from V and 0 from J; bases not matched to a gene: 8. For the CDR3, the DNA is TGCGCCAGCTCCAACCGGGACAGGGGGTACCAAGAGACCCAGTACTTC. Translation gives CASSNRDRGYQETQYF.

This clone was counted a few times. CDR3 nucleotides: TGTGCCAGCAGTGAACAAGCGGGCCCCTACAATGAGCAGTTCTTC. It yields the protein CASSEQAGPYNEQFF. The chain carries TRBV6-1 and TRBJ2-1; D is perhaps TRBD2 (6 bases). V shed 2 bases and J shed 2 bases, with 10 bases lying between them. The germline CDR1 and CDR2 sequences are MNHNS and SASEGT. The CDR3 totals 15 residues.

The chain links TRBV6-2 or TRBV6-3 to TRBJ2-7; possible D gene TRBD2, 6 bases. V was shortened by 1 base and J by 4 bases, with 17 bases between the two germline ends. CDR1 is MNHEY, CDR2 SVGEGT, per germline. This CDR3 spans 16 amino acids. The CDR3 spells CASSYLEQFGGYEQYF. The CDR3 DNA is TGTGCCAGCAGTTACTTGGAGCAGTTTGGGGGGTACGAGCAGTACTTC.

V gene TRBV19 combines with J gene TRBJ1-5; possible D gene TRBD1, 6 bases. The CDR3 length is 12 residues. CDR1 is LNHDA, CDR2 SQIVND, per germline (reference sequence). Trimming left V 9 bases short and J 2 bases short, with 8 bases between. The DNA for the CDR3 is TGTGCCAGCAGACAGGGCAATCAGCCCCAGCATTTT. It yields the protein CASRQGNQPQHF.

The chain is built from TRBV4-3 and TRBJ2-2; D unclear. The CDR3 extends over 15 amino acids. V lost 3 bases, J lost 4 bases, and 12 bases lay in between. The germline CDR1 and CDR2 sequences are LGHNA and YSLEER. CDR3 amino acids: CASSHSGNPTGELFF. The DNA for the CDR3 is TGCGCCAGCAGCCATTCTGGGAATCCCACCGGGGAGCTGTTTTTT.

The chain recombines TRBV27 with TRBJ2-1, with 8 bases aligning to TRBD2. Germline V CDR1 and CDR2: MNHEY, SMNVEV (reference sequence). After removal of 4 bases from V and 2 bases from J, the junction contained 4 bases not matched to a gene. This CDR3 region has 15 residues. The CDR3 reads CASSYRLATYNEQFF. For the CDR3, the DNA is TGTGCCAGCAGTTATAGACTAGCGACCTACAATGAGCAGTTCTTC.

The J gene is TRBJ2-7, the V gene TRBV30; D possibly uses TRBD1 or TRBD2 (5 bases each). Looked up from germline, CDR1 is GTSNPN and CDR2 is SVGIG (reference sequence). The V end was cut by 5 bases, the J end by 5 bases, with 16 bases between. The CDR3 totals 13 residues. CDR3 loop: CAWGRDRPNEQYF. In DNA, the CDR3 is TGTGCCTGGGGTCGGGACCGTCCCAACGAGCAGTACTTC.